This passage covers 27 T cell receptor beta chains from one sample sequenced in a study of blood T cell repertoires in COVID-19. Using immunoSEQ multiplex PCR, the repertoire was profiled, and TCRdb retains in-frame clones only, with some absent. This table has under 250,000 clones, 70% to 90% appearing once. The sample comprised peripheral blood. These receptors were obtained from a man between 18 and 35 years old with active or convalescent COVID-19.

This clone is a singleton in its sample. The CDR3 region is CASSAPGTRNYEQYF. The CDR3 DNA reads TGTGCCAGCAGTGCCCCCGGGACTAGGAACTACGAGCAGTACTTC. The chain uses TRBV28 and TRBJ2-7; 8 nucleotides align to TRBD2. This CDR3 spans 15 amino acids. CDR1 MDHEN and CDR2 SYDVKM come from the germline V gene. Trimming cost V 5 bases and J 3 bases; bases outside gene matches: 9.

CDR3 nucleotide sequence: TGTGCCACGGGGGGGAGGGGTGACGAGCAGTACTTC. It yields the protein CATGGRGDEQYF. The V call is TRBV6-5, the J call TRBJ2-7, with 8 bases aligning to TRBD2. The CDR3 consists of 12 residues. The V and J ends lost 10 bases and 5 bases, in that order; junction bases with no gene match: 7. Germline CDR1 MNHEY, CDR2 SVGAGI.

The CDR3 DNA is TGTGCCAGCAGTTACCGGGATACAAAACTATCTATCTATGGCTACACCTTC. Translated, it gives CASSYRDTKLSIYGYTF. This chain connects TRBV6-2 or TRBV6-3 to TRBJ1-2; D is ambiguous. This CDR3 spans 17 amino acids. The V gene's germline CDR1 is MNHEY and CDR2 SVGEGT. Between the trimmed V and J ends, which lost 2 bases and 4 bases, there was a span of 20 bases.

This clone was recorded only once. J is TRBJ2-5 and V is TRBV3-1 (or the pseudogene TRBV3-2), with D tentatively TRBD2 (5 bases). V lost 3 bases to trimming and J lost 3 bases, with 23 bases between them. CDR3 length: 18 residues. In germline, CDR1 is LGHDT, CDR2 YNNKEL (reference sequence). The CDR3 DNA reads TGTGCCAGCAGCCACCGAGCGGAGATATACCCTAAAGAAGAGACCCAGTACTTC. Protein product: CASSHRAEIYPKEETQYF.

The chain carries TRBV28 and TRBJ2-4, with 8 bases aligning to TRBD1. This CDR3 has 16 residues. Trimming at V came to 4 bases and at J to 7 bases, leaving 12 bases not matched to a gene. The germline CDR1 and CDR2 sequences are MDHEN and SYDVKM. The chain's CDR3 is CASSSGTDRDRNIQYF. In DNA, the CDR3 is TGTGCCAGCAGTTCAGGAACAGACAGGGACAGGAACATTCAGTACTTC.

The chain combines TRBV7-2 with TRBJ1-2; 7 bases are shared with TRBD1. With V trimmed by 1 base and J by 4 bases, 6 bases remained unmatched. CDR1 and CDR2 from the germline V gene are SGHTA and FQGNSA. There are 15 residues in the CDR3. In DNA form, the CDR3 reads TGTGCCAGCAGCTTAGTCCGGGACAGCCTCTATGGCTACACCTTC. Protein product: CASSLVRDSLYGYTF. The full variable domain, its missing parts supplied by reference TRBV7-2 and TRBJ1-2, is GAGVSQSPSNKVTEKGKDVELRCDPISGHTALYWYRQSLGQGLEFLIYFQGNSAPDKSGLPSDRFSAERTGGSVSTLTIQRTQQEDSAVYLCASSLVRDSLYGYTFGSGTRLTVV.

The genes are TRBV19 and TRBJ2-6; D perhaps matches TRBD2 (5 bases). Germline V gene sequence: CDR1 LNHDA, CDR2 SQIVND (reference sequence). V lost 4 bases and J 0 bases, leaving 7 bases between the germline ends. The CDR3 is made up of 15 amino acids. The CDR3 loop is CASSRRDSGANVLTF. In DNA form, the CDR3 reads TGTGCCAGTAGTAGACGGGACTCTGGGGCCAACGTCCTGACTTTC.

The rearrangement links TRBV19 to TRBJ2-1; 7 positions agree with TRBD2. V was clipped by 5 bases and J by 4 bases; unmatched bases: 8. Germline lookup yields CDR1 LNHDA and CDR2 SQIVND (reference sequence). This CDR3 is 15 amino acids long. The CDR3 region is CASSPGGTIYNEQFF. CDR3 sequence (DNA): TGTGCCAGTAGTCCGGGTGGGACTATATACAATGAGCAGTTCTTC.

V is TRBV3-1 (or the pseudogene TRBV3-2) and J is TRBJ1-3; the D is unclear. Trimming pared 7 bases from V and 4 bases from J, leaving 14 bases between. The CDR3 contains 14 residues. Germline loops: CDR1 LGHDT, CDR2 YNNKEL (reference sequence). In nucleotides, the CDR3 is TGTGCCAGCAACCGTTCCATCCAGGGAAACACCATATATTTT. Translating gives CASNRSIQGNTIYF.

As regards this clone: This sample also contains other DNA sequences that code for the same CDR3. V gene TRBV7-9 combines with J gene TRBJ1-2; 8 positions match TRBD1. The germline V gene has CDR1 SEHNR and CDR2 FQNEAQ (reference sequence). CDR3 length: 13 amino acids. V lost 1 base to trimming and J lost 5 bases; unmatched junction nucleotides: 0. The CDR3 protein is CASSLGQGYGYTF. CDR3 nucleotides: TGTGCCAGCAGCTTAGGACAGGGGTATGGCTACACCTTC.

This rearrangement joins TRBV5-1 to TRBJ2-2; 14 bases agree with TRBD2. The CDR3 has 18 amino acids. Looked up from germline, CDR1 is SGHRS and CDR2 is YFSETQ. The V gene end was trimmed by 4 bases and the J gene end by 4 bases; junction bases not matched to a gene: 9. This CDR3 is CASSAGLAGVPGTGELFF. The CDR3 DNA sequence: TGCGCCAGCAGCGCGGGACTAGCGGGAGTCCCGGGCACCGGGGAGCTGTTTTTT.

The chain has TRBV28 and TRBJ2-1; 13 bases are a match to TRBD2. The germline CDR1 and CDR2 sequences are MDHEN and SYDVKM. The CDR3 length is 14 residues. Trimming removed 8 bases from V and 2 bases from J; junction bases left unmatched: 0. CDR3 region: CASGLAGAYNEQFF. The DNA of the CDR3 is TGTGCCAGCGGACTAGCGGGAGCCTACAATGAGCAGTTCTTC.

The chain uses TRBV7-9 and TRBJ1-6; 7 bases are shared with TRBD1. The length of the CDR3 is 16 residues. The V gene end was trimmed by 5 bases and the J gene end by 1 base; junction bases not matched to a gene: 5. Per germline, CDR1 SEHNR and CDR2 FQNEAQ (reference sequence). The CDR3 is CASSRGDRSYNSPLHF. The CDR3 bases are TGTGCCAGCAGCCGCGGGGACAGATCCTATAATTCACCCCTCCACTTT.

This sequence joins TRBV6-2 or TRBV6-3 and TRBJ2-2, with D perhaps TRBD2 (6 bases). With 5 bases removed from V and 7 bases from J, the gap between germline ends came to 11 bases. Germline V gene data show CDR1 as MNHEY and CDR2 as SVGEGT. The CDR3 runs 13 residues. CDR3 in amino acids: CASSQTRIGELFF. CDR3 sequence (DNA): TGTGCCAGCAGTCAGACTAGAATCGGGGAGCTGTTTTTT.

This rearrangement joins TRBV28 to TRBJ2-1; D is undetermined. Germline CDR1 reads MDHEN; CDR2 reads SYDVKM. The CDR3 length is 13 residues. Trimming removed 1 base at V and 4 bases at J, with 5 bases between. CDR3 loop: CASSLFPYNEQFF. The CDR3 coding sequence is TGTGCCAGCAGTTTATTCCCTTACAATGAGCAGTTCTTC.

The chain joins TRBV6-6 to TRBJ2-7, with D possibly matching TRBD2 (5 bases). Trimming left V 10 bases short and J 3 bases short, with 13 bases between. This CDR3 is built from 12 residues. CDR1 and CDR2 (germline): MNHNY, SVGAGI (reference sequence). The chain's CDR3 is CATGPAGYEQYF. CDR3 coding DNA: TGTGCCACCGGGCCCGCGGGCTACGAGCAGTACTTC.

The chain combines TRBV3-1 (or the pseudogene TRBV3-2) with TRBJ1-4, with D unclear. The CDR3 consists of 13 residues. Trimming removed 2 bases at V and 5 bases at J, with 6 bases between. Germline V gene data show CDR1 as LGHDT and CDR2 as YNNKEL (reference sequence). Here the CDR3 reads CASSQSRNEKLFF. The CDR3 DNA reads as TGTGCCAGCAGCCAATCGCGAAATGAAAAACTGTTTTTT.

This clone was observed a handful of times. This sequence joins TRBV7-9 and TRBJ2-2; 9 bases fit TRBD1. Germline trimming cut 3 bases from V and 5 bases from J; bases unmatched to any gene: 4. This CDR3 region has 15 residues. From germline, CDR1 is SEHNR and CDR2 FQNEAQ (reference sequence). CDR3 DNA sequence: TGTGCCAGCAGCTTCTTGGACAGGGGTACCGGGGAGCTGTTTTTT. It translates to CASSFLDRGTGELFF.

The rearrangement uses TRBV7-3 and TRBJ2-1; 16 bases map to TRBD2. The V segment lost 4 bases and the J segment 9 bases; nucleotides outside the gene matches: 12. Germline-derived CDR1 and CDR2 are SGHTA and FQGTGA. This CDR3 has 18 amino acids. This chain's CDR3 is CASSSSPGLAGGPGEQFF. The CDR3 DNA is TGTGCCAGCAGCTCCTCCCCGGGACTAGCGGGGGGGCCGGGTGAGCAGTTCTTC.

This clone was counted a few times. The gene calls are TRBV19 and TRBJ2-3; 14 bases align to TRBD2. CDR3 size: 14 residues. The germline V gene encodes CDR1 LNHDA and CDR2 SQIVND (reference sequence). V lost 8 bases and J lost 4; bases outside the gene matches: 2. The CDR3, as DNA: TGTGCCAGTGGACTAGCGGGGGGAGCAGATACGCAGTATTTT. Translated: CASGLAGGADTQYF.

V usage is TRBV13 and J usage is TRBJ1-5; possibly TRBD1 for D (5 bases). Trimming shortened V by 3 bases and J by 5 bases, and 14 bases separated the two germline ends. CDR3 length: 15 residues. In germline, CDR1 is PRHDT, CDR2 FYEKMQ (reference sequence). CDR3 in amino acids: CASSLRGSGDQPQHF. The CDR3, as DNA: TGTGCCAGCAGCTTGAGGGGTAGCGGCGATCAGCCCCAGCATTTT. Variable domain in full (rest from reference TRBV13 and TRBJ1-5): AAGVIQSPRHLIKEKRETATLKCYPIPRHDTVYWYQQGPGQDPQFLISFYEKMQSDKGSIPDRFSAQQFSDYHSELNMSSLELGDSALYFCASSLRGSGDQPQHFGDGTRLSIL.

V gene TRBV4-2 combines with J gene TRBJ2-7; 9 nucleotides match TRBD2. This CDR3 has 14 residues. Germline loops: CDR1 LGHNA, CDR2 YNFKEQ. J gave up 9 bases and V 1 base, and 7 bases lay outside the gene matches. For the CDR3, the DNA is TGTGCCAGCAGCCAAGCTTCTAGCGGGAAGGCGCAGTACTTC. It is translated as CASSQASSGKAQYF.

V and J are TRBV6-5 and TRBJ1-2; D remains unclear. This CDR3 is 13 amino acids long. The V gene lost 2 bases and the J gene lost 2 bases, with 6 bases spanning the gap. Looked up from germline, CDR1 is MNHEY and CDR2 is SVGAGI. The CDR3 loop is CASSYAGNYGYTF. CDR3 sequence (DNA): TGTGCCAGCAGTTACGCGGGAAACTATGGCTACACCTTC.

The chain carries TRBV2 and TRBJ2-1, with D possibly matching TRBD2 (6 bases). The germline CDR1 and CDR2 sequences are SNHLY and FYNNEI. The CDR3 sequence is 13 residues long. The V gene lost 4 bases and the J gene lost 9 bases, with 13 bases spanning the gap. This CDR3 is CASSGLGVSEQFF. In DNA form, the CDR3 reads TGTGCCAGCAGTGGACTAGGGGTGAGTGAGCAGTTCTTC. The variable domain in full, with the rest retrieved from reference TRBV2 and TRBJ2-1, is EPEVTQTPSHQVTQMGQEVILRCVPISNHLYFYWYRQILGQKVEFLVSFYNNEISEKSEIFDDQFSVERPDGSNFTLKIRSTKLEDSAMYFCASSGLGVSEQFFGPGTRLTVL.

Only one count was recorded for this clone. This sequence joins TRBV11-2 and TRBJ1-1, with a tentative D call TRBD1 (6 bases). Germline V CDR1 and CDR2: SGHAT, FQNNGV. The CDR3 spans 16 residues. Trimming shortened V by 5 bases and J by 3 bases, and 19 bases separated the two germline ends. The DNA for the CDR3 is TGTGCCAGCAGCCCGACCCAGGGGCTGGGGTACACTGAAGCTTTCTTT. Translation: CASSPTQGLGYTEAFF.

This clone was detected a few times. The chain combines TRBV28 with TRBJ1-2; a weak D match, TRBD1 (6 bases). The germline V and J ends were trimmed by 3 bases and 0 bases, with 14 bases remaining between them. Per the germline V gene, CDR1 is MDHEN and CDR2 is SYDVKM. CDR3 length: 16 amino acids. The CDR3 DNA is TGTGCCAGCAGTTTGCCCGGGACACTCGCTAACTATGGCTACACCTTC. Residues: CASSLPGTLANYGYTF.

This chain links TRBV5-4 with TRBJ1-1, with 7 bases matching TRBD1. CDR1 SGHNT and CDR2 YYREEE come from the germline V gene (reference sequence). This CDR3 spans 13 amino acids. Unmatched junction bases numbered 4, after V lost 5 bases and J lost 3 bases. As DNA, the CDR3 is TGTGCCAGCAGGGAGACAGGGCACACTGAAGCTTTCTTT. Translated: CASRETGHTEAFF.